The 12 T cell receptor beta chains below were found in one sample sequenced in a study of shared clonotypes between healthy human individuals. Measured with immunoSEQ multiplex PCR; TCRdb has only the in-frame clones, and not every one. The sample consists of a few hundred thousand clones, approximately 97% of them appearing once. The sequencing sample was made of naive CD4+ T cells sorted from blood. Subset meaning: CD45RA+ positively selected. The receptors here all came from a woman in her 30s in good health.

V usage is TRBV27 and J usage is TRBJ1-2, with a possible D match to TRBD1 (5 bases). The CDR3 sequence is 10 residues long. V shed 3 bases and J shed 14 bases, with 10 bases lying between them. The germline CDR1 and CDR2 sequences are MNHEY and SMNVEV (reference sequence). CDR3 nucleotide sequence: TGTGCCAGCAGTTTCTCCGGGGGAACCTTC. The encoded protein is CASSFSGGTF.

Here the CDR3 reads CASRTAGGVYEQYF. The CDR3 coding sequence is TGTGCCAGCAGAACGGCGGGAGGGGTCTACGAGCAGTACTTC. This rearrangement joins TRBV28 to TRBJ2-7, with TRBD2 identical over 9 bases. The CDR3 has 14 residues. J lost 3 bases, V lost 6 bases, and 6 bases had no gene match. Germline V gene lookup returns CDR1 MDHEN and CDR2 SYDVKM.

This clone has only one observation. The chain uses TRBV5-1 and TRBJ2-2; D not resolved. Trimming stripped 5 bases from V and 1 base from J, with 9 bases between. This CDR3 contains 14 residues. Per the germline V gene, CDR1 is SGHRS and CDR2 is YFSETQ. CDR3 region: CASRGLENTGELFF. In nucleotides, the CDR3 is TGCGCCAGCAGGGGGTTGGAGAACACCGGGGAGCTGTTTTTT.

This clone occurred once. This chain uses TRBV7-8 with TRBJ2-3; 8 bases map to TRBD2. Losses at the gene ends were 1 base for V and 6 bases for J; bases not matched to a gene: 6. Germline CDR1 reads SGHVS; CDR2 reads FQNEAQ. The CDR3 contains 15 residues. This chain's CDR3 is CASSLVAGMGDTQYF. CDR3 DNA: TGTGCCAGCAGCTTAGTAGCGGGAATGGGGGATACGCAGTATTTT.

This chain uses TRBV6-5 with TRBJ1-5; no clear D. The CDR3 runs 14 residues. With 5 bases removed from V and 0 bases from J, the gap between germline ends came to 8 bases. Germline CDR1 is MNHEY and CDR2 is SVGAGI. CDR3 nucleotide sequence: TGTGCCAGCAGTCCAGCCTATAGCAATCAGCCCCAGCATTTT. Amino acids: CASSPAYSNQPQHF.

This rearrangement joins TRBV28 to TRBJ2-3; 13 bases align to TRBD2. Germline V CDR1 and CDR2: MDHEN, SYDVKM. After removal of 7 bases from V and 4 bases from J, the junction contained 11 bases not matched to a gene. The CDR3 is 17 amino acids. CDR3 in DNA: TGTGCCAGCAAGGCAACGGGGGGACTAGCGGGATCAGATACGCAGTATTTT. Its translation is CASKATGGLAGSDTQYF.

This clone has only one observation. This rearrangement joins TRBV19 to TRBJ2-3, with TRBD2 matching over 10 bases. V was pared by 4 bases and J by 4 bases, with 5 bases of the junction left unmatched. CDR3 length: 15 residues. Germline CDR1 LNHDA, CDR2 SQIVND (reference sequence). The CDR3 here is CASSTLAGRSDTQYF. The DNA for the CDR3 is TGTGCCAGTAGTACACTAGCGGGACGATCAGATACGCAGTATTTT.

The gene calls are TRBV6-1 and TRBJ1-5, with TRBD1 matching over 11 bases. The CDR3 extends over 15 amino acids. CDR1 is MNHNS, CDR2 SASEGT, per germline. Unmatched junction bases numbered 7, after V lost 7 bases and J lost 5 bases. The CDR3 region is CASTGQGANDQPQHF. The CDR3 DNA is TGTGCCAGCACCGGACAGGGGGCGAACGATCAGCCCCAGCATTTT.

The chain is built from TRBV4-1 and TRBJ2-1; 9 nucleotides line up with TRBD1. The CDR3 is made up of 17 amino acids. The germline V gene has CDR1 MGHRA and CDR2 YSYEKL. The ends lost 0 bases at V and 0 bases at J; junction bases unmatched: 3. CDR3 sequence reads: CASSQDWDRVSYNEQFF. The DNA for the CDR3 is TGCGCCAGCAGCCAAGACTGGGACAGGGTCTCCTACAATGAGCAGTTCTTC.

This chain joins TRBV10-3 and TRBJ2-7; no definite D call. The CDR3 contains 12 residues. Trimming removed 3 bases at V and 5 bases at J, with 8 bases between. Germline assignment: CDR1 ENHRY and CDR2 SYGVKD. The CDR3 loop reads CAISELWNEQYF. The DNA for the CDR3 is TGTGCCATCAGTGAATTGTGGAACGAGCAGTACTTC.

The chain is built from TRBV29-1 and TRBJ2-6; TRBD1 agrees at 7 bases. The CDR3 runs 13 residues. After removal of 4 bases from V and 3 bases from J, the junction contained 0 bases not matched to a gene. Looked up from germline, CDR1 is SQVTM and CDR2 is ANQGSEA. The CDR3 protein is CSVGQGGANVLTF. The CDR3 region has the DNA TGCAGCGTTGGACAGGGTGGGGCCAACGTCCTGACTTTC.

The V call is TRBV10-1, the J call TRBJ1-2, with D perhaps matching TRBD1 (6 bases). Deletions cut 6 bases from V and 1 base from J, with 9 bases between. This CDR3 spans 13 amino acids. Per the germline V gene, CDR1 is WNHNN and CDR2 is SYGVQD (reference sequence). The CDR3 bases are TGCGCCAGCAGCAAGGACAGTAACTATGGCTACACCTTC. As protein: CASSKDSNYGYTF.